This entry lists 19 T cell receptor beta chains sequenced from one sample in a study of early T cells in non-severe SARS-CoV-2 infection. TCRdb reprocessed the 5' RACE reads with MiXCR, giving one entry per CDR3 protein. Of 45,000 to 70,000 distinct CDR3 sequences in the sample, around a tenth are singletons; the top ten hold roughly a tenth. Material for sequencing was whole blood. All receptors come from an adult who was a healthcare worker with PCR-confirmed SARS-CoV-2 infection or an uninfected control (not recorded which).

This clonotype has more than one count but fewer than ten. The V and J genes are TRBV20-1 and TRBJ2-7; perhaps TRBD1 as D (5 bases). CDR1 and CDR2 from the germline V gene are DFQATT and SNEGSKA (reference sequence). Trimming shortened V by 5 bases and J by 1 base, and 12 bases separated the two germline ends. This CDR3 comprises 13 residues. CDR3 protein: CSARQGPSYEQYF. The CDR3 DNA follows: TGCAGTGCTCGGCAGGGCCCTTCCTACGAGCAGTACTTC.

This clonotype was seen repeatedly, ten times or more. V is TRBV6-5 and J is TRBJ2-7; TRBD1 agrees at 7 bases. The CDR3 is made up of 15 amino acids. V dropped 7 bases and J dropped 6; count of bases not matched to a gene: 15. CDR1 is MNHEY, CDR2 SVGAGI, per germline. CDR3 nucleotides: TGTGCCAGCAAACCGATTGAGGGGGCAAGGGGCGAGCAGTACTTC. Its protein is CASKPIEGARGEQYF.

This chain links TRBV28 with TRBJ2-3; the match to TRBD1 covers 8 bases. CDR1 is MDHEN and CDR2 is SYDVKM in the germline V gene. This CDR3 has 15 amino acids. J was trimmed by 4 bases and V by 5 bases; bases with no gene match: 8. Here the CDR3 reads CASSPIQGGADTQYF. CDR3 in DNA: TGTGCCAGCAGTCCGATACAGGGGGGCGCAGATACGCAGTATTTT.

In DNA, the CDR3 is TGTGCCACCAGCAGAGGGCGAGGGGGGTCAACTCTCAATGAGCAGTTCTTC. Translated, it gives CATSRGRGGSTLNEQFF. This chain connects TRBV15 to TRBJ2-1, with D perhaps being TRBD1 or TRBD2 (6 bases each). The CDR3 runs to 17 residues. Between the trimmed V and J ends, which lost 1 base and 6 bases, there was a span of 19 bases. Per the germline V gene, CDR1 is LNHNV and CDR2 is YYDKDF (reference sequence).

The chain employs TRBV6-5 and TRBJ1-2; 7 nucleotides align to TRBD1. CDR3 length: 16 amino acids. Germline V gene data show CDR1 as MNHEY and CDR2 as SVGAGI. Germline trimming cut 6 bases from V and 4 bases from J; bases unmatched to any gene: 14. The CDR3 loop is CASRRTGDTYFYGYTF. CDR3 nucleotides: TGTGCCAGCAGGCGGACAGGCGATACCTACTTCTATGGCTACACCTTC.

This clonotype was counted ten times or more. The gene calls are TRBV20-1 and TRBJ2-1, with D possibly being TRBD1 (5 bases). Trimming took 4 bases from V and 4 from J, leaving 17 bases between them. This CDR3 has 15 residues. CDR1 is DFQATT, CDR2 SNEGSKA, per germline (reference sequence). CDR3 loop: CSATLFGARYNEQFF. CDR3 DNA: TGCAGTGCTACTTTATTTGGGGCCAGATACAATGAGCAGTTCTTC.

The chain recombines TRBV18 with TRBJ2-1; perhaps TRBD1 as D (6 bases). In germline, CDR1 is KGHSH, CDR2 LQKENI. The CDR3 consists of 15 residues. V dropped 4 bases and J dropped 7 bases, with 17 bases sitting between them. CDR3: CASSLVPQGVNEQFF. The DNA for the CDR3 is TGTGCCAGCTCACTCGTACCACAGGGTGTAAATGAGCAGTTCTTC. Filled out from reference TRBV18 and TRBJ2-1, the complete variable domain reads NAGVMQNPRHLVRRRGQEARLRCSPMKGHSHVYWYRQLPEEGLKFMVYLQKENIIDESGMPKERFSAEFPKEGPSILRIQQVVRGDSAAYFCASSLVPQGVNEQFFGPGTRLTVL.

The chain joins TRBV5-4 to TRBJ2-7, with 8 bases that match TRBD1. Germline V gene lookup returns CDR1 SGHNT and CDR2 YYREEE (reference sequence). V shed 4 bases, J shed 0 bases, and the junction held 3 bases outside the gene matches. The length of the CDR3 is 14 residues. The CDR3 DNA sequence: TGTGCCAGCAGCGGGGGACAGGACTCCTACGAGCAGTACTTC. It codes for CASSGGQDSYEQYF.

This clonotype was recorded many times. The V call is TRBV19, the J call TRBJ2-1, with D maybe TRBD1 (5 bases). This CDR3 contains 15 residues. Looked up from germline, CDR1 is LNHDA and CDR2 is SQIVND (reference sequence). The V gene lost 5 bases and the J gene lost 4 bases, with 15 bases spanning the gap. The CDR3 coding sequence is TGTGCCAGTAGTCCCGTCTCCGACAGATACAATGAGCAGTTCTTC. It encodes CASSPVSDRYNEQFF.

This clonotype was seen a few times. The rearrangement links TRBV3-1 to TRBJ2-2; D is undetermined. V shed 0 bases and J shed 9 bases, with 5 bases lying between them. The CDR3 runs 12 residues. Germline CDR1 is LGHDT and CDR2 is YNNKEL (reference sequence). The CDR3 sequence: CASSQDLRELFF. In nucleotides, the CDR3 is TGTGCCAGCAGCCAAGATCTGAGGGAGCTGTTTTTT.

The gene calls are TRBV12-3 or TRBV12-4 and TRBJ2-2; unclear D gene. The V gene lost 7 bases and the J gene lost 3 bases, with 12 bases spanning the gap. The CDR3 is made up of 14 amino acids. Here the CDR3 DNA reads TGTGCCAGCAACTTGATGGGGTACACCGGGGAGCTGTTTTTT. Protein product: CASNLMGYTGELFF.

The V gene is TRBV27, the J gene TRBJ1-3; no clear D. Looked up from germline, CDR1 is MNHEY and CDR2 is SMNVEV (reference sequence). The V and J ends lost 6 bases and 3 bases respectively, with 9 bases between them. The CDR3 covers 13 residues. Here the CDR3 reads CASRGNGGNTIYF. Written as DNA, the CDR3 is TGTGCCAGCAGGGGGAATGGTGGAAACACCATATATTTT.

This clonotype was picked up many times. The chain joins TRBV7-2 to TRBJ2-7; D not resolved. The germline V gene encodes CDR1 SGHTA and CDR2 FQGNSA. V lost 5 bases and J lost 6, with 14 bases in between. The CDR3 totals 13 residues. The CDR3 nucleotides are TGTGCCAGCAGCCTTTCCGAGAGGCGCGAGCAGTACTTC. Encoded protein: CASSLSERREQYF.

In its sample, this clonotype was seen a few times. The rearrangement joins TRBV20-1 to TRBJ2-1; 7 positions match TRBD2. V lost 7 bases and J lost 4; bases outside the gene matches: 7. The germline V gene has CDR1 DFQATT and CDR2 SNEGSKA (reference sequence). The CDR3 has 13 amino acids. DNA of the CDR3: TGCAGTGTGGGGGGGACTGGATACAATGAGCAGTTCTTC. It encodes CSVGGTGYNEQFF.

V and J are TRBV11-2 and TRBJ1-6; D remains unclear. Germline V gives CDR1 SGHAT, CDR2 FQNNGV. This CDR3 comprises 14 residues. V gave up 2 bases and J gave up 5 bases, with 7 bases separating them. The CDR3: CASSLLRNNSPLHF. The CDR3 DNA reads TGTGCCAGCAGCTTATTGCGAAATAATTCACCCCTCCACTTT.

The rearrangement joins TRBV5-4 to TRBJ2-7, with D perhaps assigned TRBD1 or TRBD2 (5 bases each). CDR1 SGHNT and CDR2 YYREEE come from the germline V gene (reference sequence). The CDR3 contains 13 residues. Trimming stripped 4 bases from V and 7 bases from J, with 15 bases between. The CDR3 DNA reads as TGTGCCAGCAGCCCACGGATTGGGGGAGAGCAGTACTTC. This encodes CASSPRIGGEQYF. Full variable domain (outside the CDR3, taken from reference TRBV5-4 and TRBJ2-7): ETGVTQSPTHLIKTRGQQVTLRCSSQSGHNTVSWYQQALGQGPQFIFQYYREEENGRGNFPPRFSGLQFPNYSSELNVNALELDDSALYLCASSPRIGGEQYFGPGTRLTVT.

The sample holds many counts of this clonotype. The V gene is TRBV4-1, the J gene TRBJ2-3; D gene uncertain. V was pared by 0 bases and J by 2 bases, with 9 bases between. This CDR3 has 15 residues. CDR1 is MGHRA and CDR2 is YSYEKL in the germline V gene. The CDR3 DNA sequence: TGCGCCAGCAGCCAAGACGAGGCTAACACAGATACGCAGTATTTT. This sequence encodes CASSQDEANTDTQYF.

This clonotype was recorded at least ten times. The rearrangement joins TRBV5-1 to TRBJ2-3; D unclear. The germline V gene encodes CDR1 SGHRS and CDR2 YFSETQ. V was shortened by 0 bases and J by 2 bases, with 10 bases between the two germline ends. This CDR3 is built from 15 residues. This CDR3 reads CASSLAPSNTDTQYF. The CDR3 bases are TGCGCCAGCAGCTTGGCCCCCAGCAACACAGATACGCAGTATTTT.

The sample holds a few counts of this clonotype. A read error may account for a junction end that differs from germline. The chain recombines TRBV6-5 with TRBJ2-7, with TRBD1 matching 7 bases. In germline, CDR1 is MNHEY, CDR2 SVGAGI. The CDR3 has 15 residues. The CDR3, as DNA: TGTGCCAGCAGCTACTCAGGGGGTAGCCCCTACGAGCAGTACTTC. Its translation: CASSYSGGSPYEQYF.